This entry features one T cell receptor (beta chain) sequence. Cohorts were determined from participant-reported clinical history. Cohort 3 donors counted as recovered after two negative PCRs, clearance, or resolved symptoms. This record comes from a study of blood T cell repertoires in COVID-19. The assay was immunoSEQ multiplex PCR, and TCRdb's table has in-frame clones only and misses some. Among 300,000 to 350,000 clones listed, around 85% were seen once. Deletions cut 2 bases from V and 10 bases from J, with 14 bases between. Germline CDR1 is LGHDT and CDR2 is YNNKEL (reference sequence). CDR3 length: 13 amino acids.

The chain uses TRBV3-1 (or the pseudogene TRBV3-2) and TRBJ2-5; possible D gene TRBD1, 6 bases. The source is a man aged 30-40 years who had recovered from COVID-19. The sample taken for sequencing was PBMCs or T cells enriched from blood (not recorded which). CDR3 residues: CASSQSGGGDQYF. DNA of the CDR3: TGTGCCAGCAGCCAATCTGGGGGCGGCGACCAGTACTTC.